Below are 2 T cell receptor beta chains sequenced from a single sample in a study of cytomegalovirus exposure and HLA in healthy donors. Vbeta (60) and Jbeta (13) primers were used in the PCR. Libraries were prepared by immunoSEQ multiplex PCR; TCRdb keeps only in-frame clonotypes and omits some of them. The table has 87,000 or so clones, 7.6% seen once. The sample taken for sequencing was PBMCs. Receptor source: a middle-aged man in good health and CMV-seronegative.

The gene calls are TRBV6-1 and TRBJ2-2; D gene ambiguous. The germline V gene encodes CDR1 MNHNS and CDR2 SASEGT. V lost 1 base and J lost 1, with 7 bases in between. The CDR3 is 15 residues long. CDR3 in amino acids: CASSEDIRNTGELFF. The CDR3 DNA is TGTGCCAGCAGTGAAGACATCCGGAACACCGGGGAGCTGTTTTTT.

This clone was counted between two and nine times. The CDR3 nucleotides read TGTGCCACCAGCAGAGATCGGACAGGGACCTACGAGCAGTACTTC. This translates into CATSRDRTGTYEQYF. The chain has TRBV15 and TRBJ2-7, with 8 bases fitting TRBD1. Germline V gene data show CDR1 as LNHNV and CDR2 as YYDKDF (reference sequence). V was pared by 0 bases and J by 2 bases, with 3 bases of the junction left unmatched. The CDR3 runs 15 residues.